This entry lists 30 T cell receptor beta chains sequenced from one sample in a study of cytomegalovirus exposure and HLA in healthy donors. Libraries were prepared by immunoSEQ multiplex PCR; TCRdb keeps only in-frame clonotypes and omits some of them. In the table there are under 250,000 clones, about 81% of which are singletons. The sample was PBMCs. The source is a woman aged 30 to 39 in good health and CMV-seronegative.

The table lists this clone with a few counts. V is TRBV10-2 and J is TRBJ2-7; TRBD1 agrees at 7 bases. Germline CDR1 and CDR2: WSHSY and SAAADI. V trimming: 7 bases; J trimming: 2 bases; junction bases outside the gene matches: 2. The CDR3 is 12 residues long. The CDR3 region has the DNA TGCGCCAGCAAACAGGGGCCCTACGAGCAGTACTTC. Translated, it gives CASKQGPYEQYF.

This chain links TRBV30 with TRBJ1-3; D gene unclear. This CDR3 has 14 residues. In germline, CDR1 is GTSNPN, CDR2 SVGIG (reference sequence). Deletions cut 2 bases from V and 2 bases from J, with 10 bases between. The CDR3 is CAWSFRRPGNTIYF. The CDR3 DNA reads as TGTGCCTGGAGTTTCCGCAGGCCTGGAAACACCATATATTTT.

The CDR3 DNA sequence: TGCGCCAGCAGCTTCTACAGCTCCTACGAGCAGTACTTC. This gives the protein CASSFYSSYEQYF. The chain carries TRBV5-1 and TRBJ2-7, with D uncertain. The germline CDR1 and CDR2 sequences are SGHRS and YFSETQ. Deletions cut 2 bases from V and 0 bases from J, with 6 bases between. The CDR3 totals 13 residues. The full variable domain, its missing parts supplied by reference TRBV5-1 and TRBJ2-7, is KAGVTQTPRYLIKTRGQQVTLSCSPISGHRSVSWYQQTPGQGLQFLFEYFSETQRNKGNFPGRFSGRQFSNSRSEMNVSTLELGDSALYLCASSFYSSYEQYFGPGTRLTVT.

This clone has only one observation. The rearrangement uses TRBV6-5 and TRBJ2-2; D perhaps matches TRBD1 (5 bases). V gave up 11 bases and J gave up 0 bases, with 16 bases separating them. The CDR3 contains 15 residues. Germline assignment: CDR1 MNHEY and CDR2 SVGAGI. CDR3 amino acids: CAVQDTPTNTGELFF. The CDR3 DNA is TGTGCCGTTCAGGACACCCCCACGAACACCGGGGAGCTGTTTTTT.

CDR3 amino acids: CAWDRTGGTGNTIYF. In nucleotides, the CDR3 is TGTGCCTGGGACCGAACAGGGGGTACTGGAAACACCATATATTTT. This chain joins TRBV30 and TRBJ1-3, with 8 positions matching TRBD1. Germline V CDR1 and CDR2: GTSNPN, SVGIG (reference sequence). The CDR3 totals 15 residues. Losses at the gene ends were 5 bases for V and 2 bases for J; bases not matched to a gene: 8.

The chain uses TRBV28 and TRBJ2-7; 7 bases are shared with TRBD1. Germline CDR1 reads MDHEN; CDR2 reads SYDVKM. V lost 6 bases, J lost 4 bases, and 12 bases stayed unmatched. This CDR3 has 15 amino acids. CDR3 sequence reads: CASSSMTGLGYEQYF. The CDR3 nucleotides read TGTGCCAGCAGCTCAATGACAGGGTTAGGGTACGAGCAGTACTTC.

This clone was counted at least ten times. V usage is TRBV11-3 and J usage is TRBJ2-1, with 7 bases identical to TRBD2. The CDR3 covers 16 residues. V was clipped by 5 bases and J by 4 bases; unmatched bases: 11. Looked up from germline, CDR1 is SGHNT and CDR2 is YENEEA. The CDR3 sequence is CASSDMGVAGYNEQFF. The DNA of the CDR3 is TGTGCCAGCAGCGATATGGGGGTAGCGGGTTACAATGAGCAGTTCTTC.

This clone was seen a handful of times. The chain combines TRBV29-1 with TRBJ2-7, with D possibly being TRBD1 (6 bases). This CDR3 region has 16 residues. V was cut by 0 bases and J by 7 bases, with 22 bases left in between. CDR1 and CDR2 (germline): SQVTM, ANQGSEA. The CDR3 spells CSVEDRKADSPEEQYF. The CDR3 DNA follows: TGCAGCGTTGAAGATCGTAAGGCGGACAGCCCCGAGGAGCAGTACTTC.

This sequence joins TRBV2 and TRBJ2-1; maybe TRBD2 (5 bases). The CDR3 spans 13 residues. Germline V gene sequence: CDR1 SNHLY, CDR2 FYNNEI. The V end lost 3 bases, the J end lost 10 bases, and 13 bases lay between the germline ends. Here the CDR3 DNA reads TGTGCCAGCAGTGACCGAGGGTCCGGAGAGCAGTTCTTC. It translates to CASSDRGSGEQFF.

This sequence joins TRBV5-1 and TRBJ1-2, with D hard to call. The germline V gene encodes CDR1 SGHRS and CDR2 YFSETQ. The CDR3 covers 15 residues. The ends were cut back, 4 bases at V and 6 bases at J, with 19 bases in the middle. CDR3 nucleotides: TGCGCCAGCAGCGCCGCCGGACGGGAAATCAATGGCTACACCTTC. Translation gives CASSAAGREINGYTF.

The count of this clone is one. V is TRBV30 and J is TRBJ2-2; D is possibly TRBD2 (5 bases). The V end lost 3 bases, the J end lost 5 bases, and 13 bases lay between the germline ends. The CDR3 extends over 14 amino acids. Germline-derived CDR1 and CDR2 are GTSNPN and SVGIG (reference sequence). The DNA for the CDR3 is TGTGCCTGGAGCCCGGACTTAAGGACCGGGGAGCTGTTTTTT. Protein sequence: CAWSPDLRTGELFF.

This chain connects TRBV25-1 to TRBJ1-4; a weak D match, TRBD1 (6 bases). The CDR3 is made up of 15 amino acids. Trimming took 0 bases from V and 5 from J, leaving 10 bases between them. Looked up from germline, CDR1 is MGHDK and CDR2 is SYGVNS. CDR3 DNA: TGTGCCAGCAGTGAATATGGGGGCCAAAATGAAAAACTGTTTTTT. Its translation is CASSEYGGQNEKLFF.

Comment on this clone: This CDR3 is also generated by other DNA sequences in the sample. CDR3: CASSVGTSGGYEQYF. The DNA of the CDR3 is TGTGCCAGCAGCGTTGGGACTAGCGGGGGTTACGAGCAGTACTTC. The J gene is TRBJ2-7, the V gene TRBV9, with 14 bases aligning to TRBD2. Trimming cost V 2 bases and J 4 bases; bases outside gene matches: 2. The CDR3 has 15 amino acids. CDR1 and CDR2 (germline): SGDLS, YYNGEE.

The chain links TRBV6-1 to TRBJ1-2; D gene unclear. Looked up from germline, CDR1 is MNHNS and CDR2 is SASEGT. CDR3 size: 15 residues. The V and J ends lost 3 bases and 4 bases respectively, with 15 bases between them. The CDR3, as DNA: TGTGCCAGCAGTGAGAATCCCATGGCGGGCTATGGCTACACCTTC. It translates to CASSENPMAGYGYTF.

This clone showed up just once. The genes are TRBV5-4 and TRBJ1-1, with D hard to call. Deletions cut 0 bases from V and 0 bases from J, with 9 bases between. This CDR3 comprises 15 residues. Looked up from germline, CDR1 is SGHNT and CDR2 is YYREEE (reference sequence). As DNA, the CDR3 is TGTGCCAGCAGCTTGGCCTCACTCCTGAACACTGAAGCTTTCTTT. Its protein is CASSLASLLNTEAFF.

This clone has a single count. The gene calls are TRBV7-9 and TRBJ2-7; maybe TRBD2 (6 bases). V lost 5 bases and J 6 bases, leaving 26 bases between the germline ends. This CDR3 spans 17 amino acids. Germline CDR1 and CDR2: SEHNR and FQNEAQ (reference sequence). The CDR3 nucleotides read TGTGCCAGCAGCCCCCGAGGAGGGACCGTAGAGGTCTCCGAGCAGTACTTC. Translated: CASSPRGGTVEVSEQYF.

The V call is TRBV7-3, the J call TRBJ1-3; D gene unclear. Germline loops: CDR1 SGHTA, CDR2 FQGTGA. V was pared by 5 bases and J by 0 bases, with 14 bases between. This CDR3 region has 16 residues. The CDR3 region is CASSPGPRDSGNTIYF. CDR3 DNA sequence: TGTGCCAGCAGCCCTGGACCGAGGGACTCTGGAAACACCATATATTTT.

This clone is a singleton in its sample. The chain carries TRBV5-1 and TRBJ2-7; 7 nucleotides agree with TRBD2. The germline V gene has CDR1 SGHRS and CDR2 YFSETQ. The CDR3 totals 14 residues. The V and J ends lost 0 bases and 3 bases, in that order; junction bases with no gene match: 3. The CDR3 region is CASSLGASGYEQYF. Here the CDR3 DNA reads TGCGCCAGCAGCTTGGGGGCTAGCGGCTACGAGCAGTACTTC.

The chain uses TRBV6-5 and TRBJ2-7; 9 bases fit TRBD2. V lost 6 bases to trimming and J lost 3 bases; unmatched junction nucleotides: 6. CDR1 is MNHEY, CDR2 SVGAGI, per germline. The CDR3 runs 14 residues. DNA for the CDR3: TGTGCCAGCAGAATCGGGACTAGCTTCTACGAGCAGTACTTC. It encodes CASRIGTSFYEQYF.

This chain links TRBV5-1 with TRBJ1-6; 7 bases are shared with TRBD1. The CDR3 loop spans 18 amino acids. Germline CDR1 reads SGHRS; CDR2 reads YFSETQ. V lost 0 bases and J lost 2; bases outside the gene matches: 8. CDR3 DNA: TGCGCCAGCAGCTTGGAACAACAGGGGACCCCCTATAATTCACCCCTCCACTTT. Amino acid sequence: CASSLEQQGTPYNSPLHF.

The chain combines TRBV9 with TRBJ1-2; D possibly corresponds to TRBD1 (5 bases). Germline CDR1 SGDLS, CDR2 YYNGEE. V was shortened by 3 bases and J by 4 bases, with 16 bases between the two germline ends. The CDR3 runs to 15 residues. The DNA of the CDR3 is TGTGCCAGCAGCGGGTTGTTACAGGATTCCTATGGCTACACCTTC. Residues: CASSGLLQDSYGYTF.

The chain links TRBV18 to TRBJ1-2, with D tentatively TRBD1 (5 bases). Germline values: CDR1 KGHSH, CDR2 LQKENI. The ends were cut back, 3 bases at V and 6 bases at J, with 8 bases in the middle. This CDR3 has 12 residues. CDR3 sequence (DNA): TGTGCCAGCTCACCGGCGACAGATGGCTACACCTTC. Its translation: CASSPATDGYTF.

This clone was counted a few times. The V gene is TRBV5-4, the J gene TRBJ2-3; possible D gene TRBD1, 5 bases. Trimming removed 4 bases at V and 1 base at J, with 10 bases between. The CDR3 is made up of 14 amino acids. Germline values: CDR1 SGHNT, CDR2 YYREEE (reference sequence). The CDR3 nucleotides read TGTGCCAGCAGCCCCAAGACAGGCACAGATACGCAGTATTTT. It encodes CASSPKTGTDTQYF. The complete variable domain, with remaining parts taken from reference TRBV5-4 and TRBJ2-3, reads ETGVTQSPTHLIKTRGQQVTLRCSSQSGHNTVSWYQQALGQGPQFIFQYYREEENGRGNFPPRFSGLQFPNYSSELNVNALELDDSALYLCASSPKTGTDTQYFGPGTRLTVL.

The chain combines TRBV30 with TRBJ1-3, with D possibly TRBD1 on 5 matching bases. Germline V lookup: CDR1 GTSNPN, CDR2 SVGIG (reference sequence). The V gene lost 2 bases and the J gene lost 2 bases, with 10 bases spanning the gap. This CDR3 has 14 amino acids. DNA for the CDR3: TGTGCCTGGAGTAGGGGCAGGCCTGGAAACACCATATATTTT. Its protein product is CAWSRGRPGNTIYF. Variable domain in full (rest from reference TRBV30 and TRBJ1-3): SQTIHQWPATLVQPVGSPLSLECTVEGTSNPNLYWYRQAAGRGLQLLFYSVGIGQISSEVPQNLSASRPQDRQFILSSKKLLLSDSGFYLCAWSRGRPGNTIYFGEGSWLTVV.

The V gene is TRBV7-2, the J gene TRBJ1-2; unclear D gene. The CDR3 sequence is 13 residues long. CDR1 and CDR2 (germline): SGHTA, FQGNSA. The V end lost 3 bases, the J end lost 5 bases, and 10 bases lay between the germline ends. The CDR3 sequence is CASSFGSWYGYTF. The DNA of the CDR3 is TGTGCCAGCAGCTTCGGGAGCTGGTATGGCTACACCTTC. Together with reference TRBV7-2 and TRBJ1-2, the CDR3 gives the full variable domain: GAGVSQSPSNKVTEKGKDVELRCDPISGHTALYWYRQSLGQGLEFLIYFQGNSAPDKSGLPSDRFSAERTGGSVSTLTIQRTQQEDSAVYLCASSFGSWYGYTFGSGTRLTVV.

The chain employs TRBV4-2 and TRBJ2-3, with a tentative D call TRBD2 (6 bases). V shed 4 bases and J shed 5 bases, with 25 bases lying between them. CDR3 length equals 18 residues. Germline V lookup: CDR1 LGHNA, CDR2 YNFKEQ. In nucleotides, the CDR3 is TGTGCCAGCAGCCGGAAGGGATTAGGAGGGGACTCAATAGATACGCAGTATTTT. Protein: CASSRKGLGGDSIDTQYF.

CDR3 residues: CASSASSSGEQFF. DNA of the CDR3: TGTGCCAGCAGCGCTTCCTCTAGCGGGGAGCAGTTCTTC. The gene calls are TRBV9 and TRBJ2-1, with 8 bases matching TRBD2. Per germline, CDR1 SGDLS and CDR2 YYNGEE. After removal of 3 bases from V and 10 bases from J, the junction contained 6 bases not matched to a gene. The CDR3 runs to 13 residues. Based on the CDR3 plus reference TRBV9 and TRBJ2-1, the full variable domain is DSGVTQTPKHLITATGQRVTLRCSPRSGDLSVYWYQQSLDQGLQFLIQYYNGEERAKGNILERFSAQQFPDLHSELNLSSLELGDSALYFCASSASSSGEQFFGPGTRLTVL.

The chain carries TRBV19 and TRBJ1-6, with D possibly being TRBD1 (6 bases). The length of the CDR3 is 14 residues. Trimming stripped 4 bases from V and 6 bases from J, with 10 bases between. In germline, CDR1 is LNHDA, CDR2 SQIVND (reference sequence). The DNA of the CDR3 is TGTGCCAGTAGTACAGGGGCGAGTAATTCACCCCTCCACTTT. Its protein is CASSTGASNSPLHF. Combining the CDR3 with reference TRBV19 and TRBJ1-6 gives the whole variable domain DGGITQSPKYLFRKEGQNVTLSCEQNLNHDAMYWYRQDPGQGLRLIYYSQIVNDFQKGDIAEGYSVSREKKESFPLTVTSAQKNPTAFYLCASSTGASNSPLHFGNGTRLTVT.

The chain uses TRBV30 and TRBJ2-2, with 8 bases that match TRBD1. Per the germline V gene, CDR1 is GTSNPN and CDR2 is SVGIG (reference sequence). CDR3 length: 14 residues. V dropped 6 bases and J dropped 5; count of bases not matched to a gene: 8. CDR3 protein: CACVPGQVTGELFF. The DNA for the CDR3 is TGTGCCTGCGTACCGGGACAGGTGACCGGGGAGCTGTTTTTT. Supplemented by reference TRBV30 and TRBJ2-2, the full variable domain reads SQTIHQWPATLVQPVGSPLSLECTVEGTSNPNLYWYRQAAGRGLQLLFYSVGIGQISSEVPQNLSASRPQDRQFILSSKKLLLSDSGFYLCACVPGQVTGELFFGEGSRLTVL.

This rearrangement joins TRBV9 to TRBJ2-3, with 10 bases matching TRBD2. The length of the CDR3 is 16 residues. J was trimmed by 6 bases and V by 3 bases; bases with no gene match: 10. Per the germline V gene, CDR1 is SGDLS and CDR2 is YYNGEE. The CDR3 protein is CASSGLAGGPLDTQYF. As DNA, the CDR3 is TGTGCCAGCAGCGGATTAGCGGGGGGTCCCTTGGATACGCAGTATTTT.